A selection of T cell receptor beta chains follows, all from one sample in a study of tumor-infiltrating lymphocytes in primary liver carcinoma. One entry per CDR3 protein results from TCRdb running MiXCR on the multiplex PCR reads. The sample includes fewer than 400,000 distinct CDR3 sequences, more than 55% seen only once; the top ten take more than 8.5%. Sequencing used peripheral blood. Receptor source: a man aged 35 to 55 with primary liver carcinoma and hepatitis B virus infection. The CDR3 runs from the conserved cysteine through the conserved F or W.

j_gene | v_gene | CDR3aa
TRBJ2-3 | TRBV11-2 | CATSFGGGVPDTQYF
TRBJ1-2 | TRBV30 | CAWTLGGGYSYTF
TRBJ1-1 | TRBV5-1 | CASSLVLSTGAEAFF
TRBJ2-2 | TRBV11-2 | CASSIGTVHTGELFF
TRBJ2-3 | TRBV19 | CASSMRDTDTQYF
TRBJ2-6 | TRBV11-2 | CASSLSDRGSGANVLTF
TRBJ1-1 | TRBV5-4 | CASSQASALNTEAFF
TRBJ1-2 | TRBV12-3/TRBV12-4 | CASREDRGYGYTF
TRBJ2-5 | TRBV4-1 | CASSHLALAGEETQYF
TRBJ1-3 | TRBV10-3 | CAIRGTEIGNTIYF
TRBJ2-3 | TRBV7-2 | CASSSGTSGGRYF
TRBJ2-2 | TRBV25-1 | CASSGQGGMRELFF
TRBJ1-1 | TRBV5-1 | CASSSTETEAFF
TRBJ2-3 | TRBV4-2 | CASSHGSSGFNTDTQYF
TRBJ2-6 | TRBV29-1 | CSITGGAGANVLTF
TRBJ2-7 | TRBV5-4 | CASSWTSGSLYEQYF
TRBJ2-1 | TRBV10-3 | CTIAQGVGDEQFF
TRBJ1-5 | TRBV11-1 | CASSLDGNQPQHF
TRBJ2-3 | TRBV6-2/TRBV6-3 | CASSFPQGSTDTQYF
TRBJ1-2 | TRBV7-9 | CASGIGDEGYTF
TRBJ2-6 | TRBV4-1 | CASSLYSGRVSGANVLTF
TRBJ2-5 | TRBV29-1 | CSVEGPGHFQKTQYF
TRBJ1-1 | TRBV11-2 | CASSSDLSGGTEDSF
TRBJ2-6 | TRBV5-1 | CASSSGSGLGSGANILTF
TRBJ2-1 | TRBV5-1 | CASSLGGGPQFF
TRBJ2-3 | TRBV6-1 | CASSPGLAGPRTDTQCF
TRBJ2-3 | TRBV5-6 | CASSPGRTGVQYF
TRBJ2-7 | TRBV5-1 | CASSHGQTYEQYF
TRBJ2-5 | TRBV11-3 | CASIWTSGDQETQYF
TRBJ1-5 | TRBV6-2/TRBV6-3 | CISTGVHQQPQHF
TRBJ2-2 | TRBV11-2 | CVSSPQGSSLGELFF
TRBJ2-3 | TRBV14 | CASSPRELFTDTQYF
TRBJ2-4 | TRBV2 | CASSEANGRNIQYF
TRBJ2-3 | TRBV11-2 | CASSSSGSWEYF
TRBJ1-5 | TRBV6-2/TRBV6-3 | CASSYITGGTQPQHF
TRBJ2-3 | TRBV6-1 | CASRALIAGDTDTQYF
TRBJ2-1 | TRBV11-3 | CASSLFVGHNEQFF
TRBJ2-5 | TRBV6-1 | CASVGLPYQETQYF
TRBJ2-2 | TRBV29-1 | CSAKSGGNTGELFF
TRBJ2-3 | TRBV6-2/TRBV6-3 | CASTVAGGTDTQYF
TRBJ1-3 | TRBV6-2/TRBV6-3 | CASRDSSGNTIYF
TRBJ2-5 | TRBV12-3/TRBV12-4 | CASSRDNQETQYF
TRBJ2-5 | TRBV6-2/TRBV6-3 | CASSQSTAAGEETQYF
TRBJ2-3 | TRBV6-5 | CASSYGSGVGTDTQYF
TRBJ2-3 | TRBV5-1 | CASSFSGSDTQYF
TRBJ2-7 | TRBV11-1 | CLSSLSGTDYYEQYF
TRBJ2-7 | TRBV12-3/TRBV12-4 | CASSPTGRTYEQYF
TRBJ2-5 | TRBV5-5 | CANSASQETQYF
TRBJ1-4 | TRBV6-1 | CASIPNLGNPFF
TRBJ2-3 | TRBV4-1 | CASSQRRASTDTQYF
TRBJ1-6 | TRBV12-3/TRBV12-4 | CASSLQVLTSPLHF
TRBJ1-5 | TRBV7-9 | CASSRGEREDQPQHF
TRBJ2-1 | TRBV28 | CASNTPPRTERVPNEQFF
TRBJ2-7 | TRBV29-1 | CSVSSRSYEQYF
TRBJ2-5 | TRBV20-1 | CSARDRLGGAGDF
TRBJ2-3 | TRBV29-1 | CSVRTPGLPTQYF
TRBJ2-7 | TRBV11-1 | CVSSSREGQGDEEYF
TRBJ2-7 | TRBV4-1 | CASSPTPGQGGEQYF
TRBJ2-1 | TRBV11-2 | CASSLYPTSIAGVNNEQFF
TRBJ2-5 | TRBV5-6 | CASSPKGQGGETQYF